Listed below are T cell receptor beta chains from one sample, sequenced in a study of blood T cells in healthy people across ages. TCRdb fed the 5' RACE reads into MiXCR, producing one record per CDR3 protein. The sample includes roughly 800,000 distinct CDR3 sequences, nearly 60% seen only once; the top ten take about 20%. Sequencing input: blood. These receptors were collected from a young man in good health. CDR3s include the opening cysteine and the closing phenylalanine or tryptophan. Fields, in order: D gene, V gene, clone size, J gene, CDR3 protein, CDR3 DNA. D genes are given only for firm matches. Where a row states a size, it is once, few, many or the class of an expanded clone; other rows omit it.

d_gene: .
v_gene: TRBV7-2
abundance: once
j_gene: TRBJ2-1
CDR3aa: CASSLEPSSEQFF
CDR3nt: TGTGCCAGCAGCTTAGAACCCTCAAGTGAGCAGTTCTTC

d_gene: TRBD1
v_gene: TRBV7-3
abundance: once
j_gene: TRBJ2-4
CDR3aa: CASSFKAQGEQYF
CDR3nt: TGTGCCAGCAGCTTCAAGGCCCAGGGGGAGCAGTACTTC

d_gene: .
v_gene: TRBV12-3/TRBV12-4
abundance: .
j_gene: TRBJ2-3
CDR3aa: CASSPYPDTLGTDTQYF
CDR3nt: TGTGCCAGCAGTCCCTACCCTGATACTCTTGGGACAGATACGCAGTATTTT

d_gene: TRBD1
v_gene: TRBV4-2
abundance: .
j_gene: TRBJ1-2
CDR3aa: CASSQDWRQGDSYTF
CDR3nt: TGTGCCAGCAGCCAAGATTGGAGACAGGGCGACAGCTACACCTTC

d_gene: .
v_gene: TRBV5-1
abundance: .
j_gene: TRBJ1-2
CDR3aa: CASTPHRQGRGMGYGYTF
CDR3nt: TGCGCCAGCACCCCTCATAGGCAGGGGCGAGGTATGGGCTATGGCTACACCTTC

d_gene: TRBD1
v_gene: TRBV29-1
abundance: few
j_gene: TRBJ1-2
CDR3aa: CSVQQGSAGYTF
CDR3nt: TGCAGCGTCCAACAGGGGTCCGCTGGCTACACCTTC

d_gene: .
v_gene: TRBV12-3/TRBV12-4
abundance: .
j_gene: TRBJ2-3
CDR3aa: CASSVDRGDTQYF
CDR3nt: TGTGCCAGCAGTGTGGACCGCGGGGATACGCAGTATTTT

d_gene: TRBD1
v_gene: TRBV27
abundance: .
j_gene: TRBJ1-2
CDR3aa: CAIPGQGVPFHGYTF
CDR3nt: TGTGCCATACCGGGACAGGGGGTTCCATTCCATGGCTACACCTTC

d_gene: .
v_gene: TRBV3-1
abundance: .
j_gene: TRBJ1-2
CDR3aa: CASSQLTRATASYGYTF
CDR3nt: TGTGCCAGCAGCCAATTGACCAGGGCGACAGCATCATATGGCTACACCTTC

d_gene: TRBD2
v_gene: TRBV20-1
abundance: once
j_gene: TRBJ2-7
CDR3aa: CSATSQRESSYEQYF
CDR3nt: TGCAGTGCTACCTCTCAGCGGGAGAGCTCCTACGAGCAGTACTTC

d_gene: .
v_gene: TRBV6-2/TRBV6-3
abundance: few
j_gene: TRBJ1-1
CDR3aa: CASSPRVYMNTEAFF
CDR3nt: TGTGCCAGCAGCCCCAGGGTATATATGAACACTGAAGCTTTCTTT

d_gene: .
v_gene: TRBV12-3/TRBV12-4
abundance: .
j_gene: TRBJ1-5
CDR3aa: CASSSNGGWNQPQHF
CDR3nt: TGTGCCAGCAGTTCGAATGGGGGCTGGAATCAGCCCCAGCATTTT

d_gene: TRBD2
v_gene: TRBV2
abundance: .
j_gene: TRBJ2-5
CDR3aa: CANKREAETQYF
CDR3nt: TGTGCCAACAAGCGGGAGGCCGAGACCCAGTACTTC

d_gene: .
v_gene: TRBV20-1
abundance: .
j_gene: TRBJ2-4
CDR3aa: CSALLFNIQYF
CDR3nt: TGCAGTGCATTGCTCTTTAACATTCAGTACTTC

d_gene: TRBD2
v_gene: TRBV7-9
abundance: .
j_gene: TRBJ2-7
CDR3aa: CASSLTGTSGSEQYF
CDR3nt: TGTGCCAGCAGCCTAACCGGGACTAGCGGGAGCGAGCAGTACTTC

d_gene: TRBD2
v_gene: TRBV6-6
abundance: .
j_gene: TRBJ2-1
CDR3aa: CASSYSSGGARNEQFF
CDR3nt: TGTGCCAGCAGTTACTCGAGCGGGGGGGCGCGGAATGAGCAGTTCTTC

d_gene: .
v_gene: TRBV29-1
abundance: few
j_gene: TRBJ2-7
CDR3aa: CSVEGVGYEQYF
CDR3nt: TGCAGCGTTGAGGGGGTGGGCTACGAGCAGTACTTC

d_gene: .
v_gene: TRBV6-5
abundance: .
j_gene: TRBJ2-1
CDR3aa: CASSLGLYYNEQFF
CDR3nt: TGTGCCAGCAGTCTGGGACTCTATTACAATGAGCAGTTCTTC

d_gene: TRBD2
v_gene: TRBV20-1
abundance: .
j_gene: TRBJ2-5
CDR3aa: CSARRSLSGIFGETQYF
CDR3nt: TGCAGTGCTAGAAGGTCCCTTAGCGGGATATTCGGGGAGACCCAGTACTTC

d_gene: .
v_gene: TRBV5-4
abundance: .
j_gene: TRBJ2-3
CDR3aa: CASSLLVSDTQYF
CDR3nt: TGTGCCAGCAGCTTGTTGGTGTCGGATACGCAGTATTTT

d_gene: TRBD1
v_gene: TRBV2
abundance: .
j_gene: TRBJ2-4
CDR3aa: CASLTGVAKNIQYF
CDR3nt: TGTGCCAGCCTTACAGGGGTGGCCAAAAACATTCAGTACTTC

d_gene: TRBD2
v_gene: TRBV10-3
abundance: few
j_gene: TRBJ2-6
CDR3aa: CAIAGLAGTLGSGANVLTF
CDR3nt: TGTGCCATAGCGGGACTAGCGGGTACACTAGGGTCTGGGGCCAACGTCCTGACTTTC

d_gene: .
v_gene: TRBV20-1
abundance: .
j_gene: TRBJ2-1
CDR3aa: CSASRGAAGLRSYNEQFF
CDR3nt: TGCAGTGCTAGTAGGGGGGCCGCGGGACTCCGCTCCTACAATGAGCAGTTCTTC

d_gene: .
v_gene: TRBV29-1
abundance: .
j_gene: TRBJ2-7
CDR3aa: CSAKGDYEQYF
CDR3nt: TGCAGCGCTAAGGGAGACTACGAGCAGTACTTC

d_gene: .
v_gene: TRBV3-1
abundance: .
j_gene: TRBJ2-4
CDR3aa: CASSQVLSLIQYF
CDR3nt: TGTGCCAGCAGCCAAGTCTTATCCTTAATTCAGTACTTC

d_gene: .
v_gene: TRBV4-2
abundance: once
j_gene: TRBJ2-3
CDR3aa: CASSQVEGDPTDTQYF
CDR3nt: TGTGCCAGCAGCCAGGTCGAGGGGGATCCCACAGATACGCAGTATTTT

d_gene: .
v_gene: TRBV20-1
abundance: .
j_gene: TRBJ2-7
CDR3aa: CSARGDYEQYF
CDR3nt: TGCAGTGCTAGAGGAGATTACGAGCAGTACTTC

d_gene: .
v_gene: TRBV5-1
abundance: .
j_gene: TRBJ2-1
CDR3aa: CASSLQVEQFF
CDR3nt: TGCGCCAGCAGCTTACAGGTTGAGCAGTTCTTC

d_gene: TRBD2
v_gene: TRBV20-1
abundance: .
j_gene: TRBJ2-5
CDR3aa: CSGRLAGGRETQYF
CDR3nt: TGCAGTGGCCGGCTAGCGGGAGGTCGAGAGACCCAGTACTTC

d_gene: TRBD1
v_gene: TRBV20-1
abundance: .
j_gene: TRBJ1-5
CDR3aa: CSAKTGEHQPQHF
CDR3nt: TGCAGTGCTAAGACAGGGGAACATCAGCCCCAGCATTTT

d_gene: TRBD2
v_gene: TRBV20-1
abundance: .
j_gene: TRBJ2-7
CDR3aa: CSARTTSGTDEQYF
CDR3nt: TGCAGTGCTAGAACGACTAGCGGGACCGACGAGCAGTACTTC

d_gene: .
v_gene: TRBV4-1
abundance: .
j_gene: TRBJ2-7
CDR3aa: CASSQAKGYEQYF
CDR3nt: TGCGCCAGCAGCCAAGCTAAGGGCTACGAGCAGTACTTC

d_gene: .
v_gene: TRBV4-2
abundance: .
j_gene: TRBJ1-4
CDR3aa: CASSQDRGLGEKLFF
CDR3nt: TGTGCCAGCAGCCAAGATCGTGGCCTTGGGGAAAAACTGTTTTTT

d_gene: .
v_gene: TRBV7-9
abundance: .
j_gene: TRBJ1-2
CDR3aa: CASSFGVDYGYTF
CDR3nt: TGTGCCAGCAGCTTTGGGGTTGACTATGGCTACACCTTC

d_gene: .
v_gene: TRBV29-1
abundance: few
j_gene: TRBJ2-1
CDR3aa: CSVNRFEANEQFF
CDR3nt: TGCAGCGTTAACCGTTTCGAGGCCAATGAGCAGTTCTTC

d_gene: TRBD1
v_gene: TRBV28
abundance: .
j_gene: TRBJ2-5
CDR3aa: CASSSLSDRGAQETQYF
CDR3nt: TGTGCCAGCAGTTCCCTATCGGACAGGGGAGCCCAAGAGACCCAGTACTTC

d_gene: .
v_gene: TRBV21-1
abundance: .
j_gene: TRBJ1-2
CDR3aa: CASSRRRINYGYTF
CDR3nt: TGTGCCAGCAGTCGGAGACGGATTAACTATGGCTACACCTTC

d_gene: .
v_gene: TRBV15
abundance: .
j_gene: TRBJ1-4
CDR3aa: CATSRDARATNEKLFF
CDR3nt: TGTGCCACCAGCAGAGATGCCAGGGCAACTAATGAAAAACTGTTTTTT

d_gene: .
v_gene: TRBV9
abundance: .
j_gene: TRBJ2-3
CDR3aa: CASSRFLGLTDTQYF
CDR3nt: TGTGCCAGCAGCCGTTTCCTCGGTCTTACAGATACGCAGTATTTT

d_gene: TRBD2
v_gene: TRBV20-1
abundance: few
j_gene: TRBJ2-1
CDR3aa: CSATGDGTSREQFF
CDR3nt: TGCAGTGCTACCGGAGATGGGACTAGCCGAGAGCAGTTCTTC

d_gene: TRBD1
v_gene: TRBV7-2
abundance: .
j_gene: TRBJ2-5
CDR3aa: CASSSLSGTVQETQYF
CDR3nt: TGTGCCAGCAGCTCCCTAAGTGGGACAGTCCAAGAGACCCAGTACTTC